Presented here are 18 T cell receptor beta chains from one specimen sequenced in a study of OX40 agonist ivuxolimab in advanced cancers. The assay was immunoSEQ multiplex PCR, and TCRdb's table has in-frame clones only and misses some. Of some 100,000 clones in the sample, more than 85% were seen once. The specimen was CD4+ or CD8+ T cells sorted from blood, collected in a trial of the OX40 agonist ivuxolimab. Receptors were obtained from an adult with an advanced solid tumor such as melanoma, head and neck, liver or kidney cancer.

This chain uses TRBV6-5 with TRBJ2-2; D is uncertain. Per germline, CDR1 MNHEY and CDR2 SVGAGI. The V and J ends lost 2 bases and 0 bases respectively, with 7 bases between them. This CDR3 region has 15 residues. CDR3 residues: CASSYKPSNTGELFF. Written as DNA, the CDR3 is TGTGCCAGCAGTTACAAGCCCTCGAACACCGGGGAGCTGTTTTTT.

The chain employs TRBV6-5 and TRBJ2-5; D gene unclear. V was cut by 2 bases and J by 5 bases, with 15 bases left in between. This CDR3 is built from 15 residues. In germline, CDR1 is MNHEY, CDR2 SVGAGI. The CDR3 DNA reads TGTGCCAGCAGTTACAGTATTGTGGGCGGCGAGACCCAGTACTTC. It encodes CASSYSIVGGETQYF.

This chain joins TRBV11-2 and TRBJ2-2, with D perhaps given as TRBD1 or TRBD2 (5 bases each). Germline CDR1 reads SGHAT; CDR2 reads FQNNGV. V was clipped by 5 bases and J by 1 base, with 11 bases between them. The CDR3 sequence is 15 residues long. CDR3 in amino acids: CASSRRGMNTGELFF. The CDR3 nucleotides are TGTGCCAGCAGCCGCCGGGGCATGAACACCGGGGAGCTGTTTTTT.

The J gene is TRBJ1-4, the V gene TRBV10-1; D unclear. Germline CDR1 reads WNHNN; CDR2 reads SYGVQD (reference sequence). The length of the CDR3 is 14 residues. Deletions cut 5 bases from V and 8 bases from J, with 15 bases between. The CDR3 nucleotides are TGCGCCAGCAGTTCGGTCGATCAGGCGGAAAAACTGTTTTTT. This codes for CASSSVDQAEKLFF.

The chain carries TRBV5-1 and TRBJ2-1; TRBD2 aligns across 11 bases. Germline values: CDR1 SGHRS, CDR2 YFSETQ. The CDR3 is 17 amino acids. Trimming took 1 base from V and 6 from J; bases not matched to a gene: 9. The CDR3 is CASSLIVTSGRGNEQFF. The CDR3 DNA reads as TGCGCCAGCAGCTTGATCGTCACTAGCGGGAGAGGCAATGAGCAGTTCTTC.

V and J are TRBV2 and TRBJ1-2; 8 bases align to TRBD1. The CDR3 has 14 amino acids. V gave up 4 bases and J gave up 7 bases; unmatched junction bases: 8. CDR1 and CDR2 from the germline V gene are SNHLY and FYNNEI. CDR3 residues: CASSGVWQGAGYTF. The CDR3 DNA follows: TGTGCCAGCAGTGGAGTCTGGCAGGGGGCTGGCTACACCTTC.

CDR3 DNA: TGTGCCAGCAGCGTAGAGGGTCGCGGTACCATATATTTT. Amino acids: CASSVEGRGTIYF. This chain joins TRBV9 and TRBJ1-3; D not certain. The CDR3 is 13 residues long. Germline V gene lookup returns CDR1 SGDLS and CDR2 YYNGEE. V gave up 0 bases and J gave up 10 bases, with 11 bases separating them.

DNA of the CDR3: TGTGCCAGCAGATACCGGGACAGGGGGATCAATGAGCAGTTCTTC. Translation gives CASRYRDRGINEQFF. The chain uses TRBV6-5 and TRBJ2-1; TRBD1 agrees at 11 bases. V dropped 6 bases and J dropped 6; count of bases not matched to a gene: 7. The CDR3 covers 15 residues. Germline lookup yields CDR1 MNHEY and CDR2 SVGAGI.

V gene TRBV7-2 combines with J gene TRBJ2-6, with a tentative D call TRBD1 (5 bases). The V gene's germline CDR1 is SGHTA and CDR2 FQGNSA. Trimming removed 2 bases at V and 0 bases at J, with 8 bases between. The CDR3 runs 16 residues. CDR3 sequence reads: CASSLQGTSGANVLTF. Written as DNA, the CDR3 is TGTGCCAGCAGCTTACAGGGTACCTCTGGGGCCAACGTCCTGACTTTC.

The chain is built from TRBV7-9 and TRBJ1-2, with 9 bases aligning to TRBD1. CDR3 length: 17 residues. Germline V gene data show CDR1 as SEHNR and CDR2 as FQNEAQ (reference sequence). Losses at the gene ends were 1 base for V and 0 bases for J; bases not matched to a gene: 6. The CDR3 DNA is TGTGCCAGCAGCTTAGGACAGGGGGTCTCCACTAACTATGGCTACACCTTC. It yields the protein CASSLGQGVSTNYGYTF. Filled out from reference TRBV7-9 and TRBJ1-2, the complete variable domain reads DTGVSQNPRHKITKRGQNVTFRCDPISEHNRLYWYRQTLGQGPEFLTYFQNEAQLEKSRLLSDRFSAERPKGSFSTLEIQRTEQGDSAMYLCASSLGQGVSTNYGYTFGSGTRLTVV.

This clone was seen just once. V usage is TRBV15 and J usage is TRBJ1-5, with D possibly TRBD1 on 6 matching bases. This CDR3 is built from 15 residues. Trimming took 1 base from V and 3 from J, leaving 10 bases between them. Germline CDR1 reads LNHNV; CDR2 reads YYDKDF (reference sequence). This chain's CDR3 is CATSRGGRVNQPQHF. CDR3 coding DNA: TGTGCCACCAGCAGAGGGGGGCGGGTCAATCAGCCCCAGCATTTT.

The chain has TRBV2 and TRBJ2-2; D ambiguous. The V gene's germline CDR1 is SNHLY and CDR2 FYNNEI. CDR3 length: 14 amino acids. The V gene lost 11 bases and the J gene lost 5 bases, with 18 bases spanning the gap. The CDR3 coding sequence is TGTGCCTCCAAACCCGACAAACCAACCGGGGAGCTGTTTTTT. Amino acids: CASKPDKPTGELFF.

This sequence joins TRBV28 and TRBJ2-7; 11 nucleotides align to TRBD2. CDR1 is MDHEN, CDR2 SYDVKM, per germline. Trimming cost V 4 bases and J 1 base; bases outside gene matches: 6. The CDR3 has 16 residues. The CDR3 sequence is CASSSLGLAASYEQYF. The CDR3, as DNA: TGTGCCAGCAGTTCTCTGGGACTAGCGGCTTCCTACGAGCAGTACTTC.

This clone came up once. This rearrangement joins TRBV10-2 to TRBJ2-1; D may be TRBD2 (5 bases). V was clipped by 8 bases and J by 9 bases, with 14 bases between them. The CDR3 runs to 12 residues. The germline V gene encodes CDR1 WSHSY and CDR2 SAAADI. The CDR3 DNA follows: TGCGCCAGCGTTGGCAGTGAGGGTGAGCAGTTCTTC. Protein product: CASVGSEGEQFF.

The V gene is TRBV27, the J gene TRBJ1-1; D gene ambiguous. V was clipped by 7 bases and J by 0 bases, with 15 bases between them. The CDR3 sequence is 15 residues long. Germline loops: CDR1 MNHEY, CDR2 SMNVEV (reference sequence). Here the CDR3 reads CASTLSWELNTEAFF. The CDR3 DNA sequence: TGTGCCAGCACCTTATCGTGGGAGTTGAACACTGAAGCTTTCTTT.

The chain has TRBV19 and TRBJ1-4, with unresolved D. CDR1 LNHDA and CDR2 SQIVND come from the germline V gene (reference sequence). The CDR3 has 13 residues. V lost 7 bases to trimming and J lost 3 bases, with 9 bases between them. The CDR3 bases are TGTGCCAGTAAAGAGGGTCCTAATGAAAAACTGTTTTTT. It is translated as CASKEGPNEKLFF.

This rearrangement joins TRBV7-2 to TRBJ2-1; a possible D gene is TRBD2 (5 bases). The CDR3 length is 14 residues. Germline lookup yields CDR1 SGHTA and CDR2 FQGNSA. The ends were cut back, 2 bases at V and 7 bases at J, with 12 bases in the middle. This CDR3 is CASSLSLADNEQFF. CDR3 DNA: TGTGCCAGCAGCTTAAGCCTAGCTGATAATGAGCAGTTCTTC. The variable domain in full, with the rest retrieved from reference TRBV7-2 and TRBJ2-1, is GAGVSQSPSNKVTEKGKDVELRCDPISGHTALYWYRQSLGQGLEFLIYFQGNSAPDKSGLPSDRFSAERTGGSVSTLTIQRTQQEDSAVYLCASSLSLADNEQFFGPGTRLTVL.

This clone was counted once. The chain couples TRBV28 to TRBJ1-2; possible D gene TRBD1, 5 bases. V lost 2 bases and J lost 7, with 17 bases in between. Per germline, CDR1 MDHEN and CDR2 SYDVKM. This CDR3 spans 15 amino acids. CDR3 sequence: CASSLDRAGRPGYTF. CDR3 coding DNA: TGTGCCAGCAGTTTAGACCGGGCAGGGAGGCCTGGCTACACCTTC.